The clone carrying this TCR beta chain was seen at least ten times. The antigen is unknown. The sample comes from a study of T-cell memory formation after mild COVID-19. Study context: Across donors, TCR clusters were largely donor specific. General observations from the study: Later expanders leaned CD4+, whereas clones that contracted between day 15 and 85 were balanced CD4/CD8. Pre-infection memory harbored some responding clones, suggesting cross-reactive memory joined. Contracting CD8+ clones were enriched in EMRA, CD4+ mainly in CM and EM.

Germline assignment: CDR1 SEHNR and CDR2 FQNEAQ (reference sequence). The V end lost 0 bases, the J end lost 2 bases, and 11 bases lay between the germline ends. The CDR3 sequence is 15 residues long. TCRdb reprocessed the 5' RACE reads with MiXCR, giving one entry per CDR3 protein. The sample gives hundreds of thousands of distinct CDR3 sequences, roughly 21% of which show up once; around 12% is in the top ten. This TCR came from an adult woman who had mild COVID-19 (a few samples of this study predate the infection). Cell type and time point are not known. The V gene is TRBV7-9, the J gene TRBJ2-7; unclear D gene. Sequenced sample: PBMCs or a T cell subset sorted from them (not recorded which). As DNA, the CDR3 is TGTGCCAGCAGCTTAGCGGGTACGGCTACCTACGAGCAGTACTTC. It encodes CASSLAGTATYEQYF. Drawing the rest from reference TRBV7-9 and TRBJ2-7, the complete variable domain is DTGVSQNPRHKITKRGQNVTFRCDPISEHNRLYWYRQTLGQGPEFLTYFQNEAQLEKSRLLSDRFSAERPKGSFSTLEIQRTEQGDSAMYLCASSLAGTATYEQYFGPGTRLTVT.